Shown below are 25 T cell receptor beta chains from a single sample sequenced in a study of tumor-infiltrating lymphocytes in primary liver carcinoma. For blood RNA, unsorted whole blood served as the source, and germline DNA was extracted too. The investigators made TCR beta cDNA from 400 to 500 ng total RNA, using a constant-region primer. A slightly modified ARM-PCR protocol with three nested multiplex PCR rounds produced these TCR beta libraries. It was with TRBV1-TRBV30 forward primers and a C-beta reverse primer that the first two PCR rounds were run, at 10 cycles each. TCRdb re-called the multiplex PCR reads through MiXCR, storing one row per CDR3 protein. The sample holds about 310,000 distinct CDR3 sequences; 65% are singletons and the top ten take 9% to 10%. The specimen sequenced was peripheral blood. The receptors come from a man aged 35-49 years with primary liver carcinoma and hepatitis B virus infection.

As regards this clonotype: One junction end disagrees with the germline gene, perhaps due to a read error. This sequence joins TRBV11-3 and TRBJ2-3, with D perhaps matching TRBD2 (6 bases). CDR1 and CDR2 from the germline V gene are SGHNT and YENEEA. This CDR3 is built from 14 residues. The CDR3 bases are TGTGCCAGCAGCTTTGGCGGGAACAAAGATATGCAGTATTTT. Translating gives CASSFGGNKDMQYF.

On this clonotype itself: One end of the junction is discordant with germline, which a read error may explain. The V and J genes are TRBV5-1 and TRBJ2-1, with 9 bases identical to TRBD1. This CDR3 comprises 15 residues. Germline loops: CDR1 SGHRS, CDR2 YFSETQ. As DNA, the CDR3 is TGCGCCAGCAGCCTGGGACAGGGAGGGAACAATGAGCAGTTCTTT. Translating it yields CASSLGQGGNNEQFF.

Turning to this clonotype: Germline and junction disagree at one end, which may indicate a read error. The V call is TRBV4-3, the J call TRBJ2-5; D is unresolved. Germline CDR1 and CDR2: LGHNA and YSLEER. The CDR3 spans 15 residues. The DNA for the CDR3 is TGCGCCAGCAGCCAGGCTGTGGGCTACGAAGAGACCCAATACTTC. Translation: CASSQAVGYEETQYF.

On this clonotype itself: A much bigger clone sits one base away, suggesting this may be a read error. The chain carries TRBV11-1 and TRBJ2-7; D possibly corresponds to TRBD2 (6 bases). The ends were cut back, 8 bases at V and 0 bases at J, with 20 bases in the middle. The CDR3 runs 16 residues. Germline V gene lookup returns CDR1 SGHAT and CDR2 FQDESV (reference sequence). CDR3 residues: CASHIGGGASSYEQYF. CDR3 nucleotide sequence: TGTGCCAGCCATATTGGTGGCGGGGCGTCCTCCTACGAGCAGTACTTC.

Points on this clonotype: This sequence may be a read error, since a much larger clone differs from it by one base. The rearrangement links TRBV29-1 to TRBJ1-1; D remains ambiguous. The CDR3 is 12 residues long. CDR1 and CDR2 (germline): SQVTM, ANQGSEA. CDR3 coding DNA: TGCGGTAGTGAAGGGTTGGGCACTGAAGCTTTCTTT. Translation gives CGSEGLGTEAFF.

As concerns this clonotype: A read error may account for a junction end that differs from germline. The chain joins TRBV11-1 to TRBJ2-5; D uncertain. The CDR3 is made up of 15 amino acids. Germline-derived CDR1 and CDR2 are SGHAT and FQDESV (reference sequence). CDR3 coding DNA: TGTGCCTGCAGCTTCGGTGGGGTCTCACAAGAGACCCAATACTTC. It translates to CACSFGGVSQETQYF.

A note on this clonotype: One base away lies a much larger clone, so this may be a sequencing read error. This chain links TRBV4-3 with TRBJ2-7; the D gene is possibly TRBD2 (5 bases). The CDR3 contains 16 residues. Germline V gene sequence: CDR1 LGHNA, CDR2 YSLEER. In DNA form, the CDR3 reads TGCGCCAACAGCCAAGATATTGAGGGAACTCCCTACGAGCAGTACTTC. Translation gives CANSQDIEGTPYEQYF.

V and J are TRBV10-3 and TRBJ2-1, with 10 bases identical to TRBD1. V gave up 3 bases and J gave up 9 bases; unmatched junction bases: 8. Germline V CDR1 and CDR2: ENHRY, SYGVKD. The CDR3 covers 15 residues. The CDR3 nucleotides are TGTGCCATCAGTGACGGGACAGGGGAAGTAAGTGAGCAGTTCTTC. Encoded protein: CAISDGTGEVSEQFF.

Concerning this clonotype: A junction end diverges from the germline sequence, so it may reflect a read error. CDR3 nucleotides: TGTGCCAGAAGCTCCAAGATTGGGGAGCTGTTTTTT. Its protein is CARSSKIGELFF. The genes are TRBV11-2 and TRBJ2-2; unclear D gene. Germline assignment: CDR1 SGHAT and CDR2 FQNNGV. The CDR3 is 12 amino acids.

This clonotype occurred many times. The chain couples TRBV11-2 to TRBJ2-3; 11 positions agree with TRBD2. Per germline, CDR1 SGHAT and CDR2 FQNNGV. J was trimmed by 0 bases and V by 4 bases; bases with no gene match: 3. The CDR3 has 16 residues. The CDR3 loop reads CASSSLAGGSTDTQYF. In nucleotides, the CDR3 is TGTGCCAGCAGCTCTTTAGCGGGAGGGAGCACAGATACGCAGTATTTT.

The V and J genes are TRBV5-1 and TRBJ2-1, with D maybe TRBD2 (6 bases). The CDR3 has 15 amino acids. V lost 1 base and J lost 6, with 14 bases in between. Germline CDR1 and CDR2: SGHRS and YFSETQ. The CDR3 sequence is CASSLTSQHGNEQFF. The CDR3 DNA is TGCGCCAGCAGCTTGACTAGCCAACACGGCAATGAGCAGTTCTTC. Filled out from reference TRBV5-1 and TRBJ2-1, the complete variable domain reads KAGVTQTPRYLIKTRGQQVTLSCSPISGHRSVSWYQQTPGQGLQFLFEYFSETQRNKGNFPGRFSGRQFSNSRSEMNVSTLELGDSALYLCASSLTSQHGNEQFFGPGTRLTVL.

This clonotype turned up a few times. The chain combines TRBV6-1 with TRBJ2-3, with D possibly TRBD2 on 7 matching bases. Trimming pared 7 bases from V and 2 bases from J, leaving 19 bases between. The CDR3 is made up of 16 amino acids. CDR1 and CDR2 (germline): MNHNS, SASEGT. CDR3 in amino acids: CASISWGGTDTDTQYF. CDR3 DNA sequence: TGTGCCAGCATTTCTTGGGGGGGCACAGACACAGATACGCAGTATTTT.

About this clonotype itself: This may stem from a read error, because a much larger clone lies one nucleotide away. This sequence joins TRBV12-3 or TRBV12-4 and TRBJ1-1; maybe TRBD1 (5 bases). The V end was cut by 5 bases, the J end by 5 bases, with 9 bases between. The CDR3 is made up of 12 amino acids. For the CDR3, the DNA is TGTGCCAGCAGTCCAGGGAGAACTGAAGCTTTCTTT. Amino acid sequence: CASSPGRTEAFF.

There are a few counts of this clonotype. One end of the junction fails to match germline, which may point to a read error. The chain joins TRBV4-1 to TRBJ2-1; D gene uncertain. The CDR3 loop spans 13 amino acids. Germline-derived CDR1 and CDR2 are MGHRA and YSYEKL. CDR3 loop: CASSLDVRDEQLF. CDR3 DNA sequence: TGCGCCAGCAGCCTCGATGTAAGGGATGAGCAGTTATTC.

The rearrangement uses TRBV6-2 or TRBV6-3 and TRBJ1-6; D remains unclear. Looked up from germline, CDR1 is MNHEY and CDR2 is SVGEGT. V was clipped by 2 bases and J by 8 bases, with 10 bases between them. The CDR3 has 14 amino acids. The CDR3 DNA reads TGTGCCAGCAGTTACCAACCGGGCTATTCACCCCTCCACTTT. Its protein product is CASSYQPGYSPLHF.

This clonotype came up many times. The CDR3 nucleotides read TGTGCCAGCAGTCGAGGGACAGACTCTGGAAACACCATATATTTT. Protein sequence: CASSRGTDSGNTIYF. V and J are TRBV6-2 or TRBV6-3 and TRBJ1-3; 7 bases map to TRBD1. V lost 5 bases and J lost 0; bases outside the gene matches: 4. CDR3 size: 15 residues. Per the germline V gene, CDR1 is MNHEY and CDR2 is SVGEGT.

The rearrangement links TRBV5-1 to TRBJ2-2; D unresolved. Between the trimmed V and J ends, which lost 0 bases and 6 bases, there was a span of 15 bases. The CDR3 contains 16 residues. Germline assignment: CDR1 SGHRS and CDR2 YFSETQ. CDR3 DNA: TGCGCCAGCAGCTTGGCCAAGGTGTCGCGGCCCGGGGAGCTGTTTTTT. It is translated as CASSLAKVSRPGELFF.

This clonotype was observed a handful of times. This chain connects TRBV5-8 to TRBJ2-1; D may correspond to TRBD1 or TRBD2 (5 bases each). The CDR3 is 16 amino acids. The V end was cut by 6 bases, the J end by 0 bases, with 16 bases between. Germline values: CDR1 SGHTS, CDR2 YDEGEE. Written as DNA, the CDR3 is TGTGCCAGCACCCTGGGGGTGGGAAGCTCCTACAATGAGCAGTTCTTC. Encoded protein: CASTLGVGSSYNEQFF. Together with reference TRBV5-8 and TRBJ2-1, the CDR3 gives the full variable domain: EAGVTQSPTHLIKTRGQQATLRCSPISGHTSVYWYQQALGLGLQFLLWYDEGEERNRGNFPPRFSGRQFPNYSSELNVNALELEDSALYLCASTLGVGSSYNEQFFGPGTRLTVL.

With regard to this clonotype: This may be a read error: a much more frequent sequence differs by one nucleotide. The CDR3 sequence: CASSELPRAGKLFF. The CDR3 DNA sequence: TGTGCCAGCAGTGAGCTCCCCCGGGCCGGGAAGCTGTTTTTT. The chain employs TRBV6-1 and TRBJ2-2; possibly TRBD2 for D (5 bases). CDR1 is MNHNS, CDR2 SASEGT, per germline. The CDR3 loop spans 14 amino acids.

Comments on this clonotype: Germline is not matched at one junction end, which may reflect a read error. The CDR3 coding sequence is TGCGCCAACAGCCAAGATGAGGGGACGGGTACGAGGAACTATGGCTACACCTTC. The encoded protein is CANSQDEGTGTRNYGYTF. J is TRBJ1-2 and V is TRBV4-3, with D perhaps matching TRBD1 (5 bases). The CDR3 extends over 18 amino acids. Germline-derived CDR1 and CDR2 are LGHNA and YSLEER.

This chain connects TRBV4-2 to TRBJ2-6; D may correspond to TRBD1 or TRBD2 (5 bases each). The CDR3 length is 17 residues. With 0 bases removed from V and 0 bases from J, the gap between germline ends came to 9 bases. Germline assignment: CDR1 LGHNA and CDR2 YNFKEQ. The CDR3 spells CASSQDGTGSGANVLTF. The CDR3 nucleotides are TGTGCCAGCAGCCAAGATGGGACCGGCTCTGGGGCCAACGTCCTGACTTTC.

This clonotype appeared many times. V and J are TRBV4-3 and TRBJ2-3; 7 bases line up with TRBD2. The germline gives CDR1 LGHNA, CDR2 YSLEER. The ends lost 4 bases at V and 5 bases at J; junction bases unmatched: 12. CDR3 length equals 16 residues. The CDR3 loop is CASSPYGGGEQDTQYF. For the CDR3, the DNA is TGCGCCAGCAGCCCCTACGGGGGAGGGGAGCAAGATACGCAGTATTTT.

This clonotype has at least ten counts. The gene calls are TRBV28 and TRBJ1-5; D is unresolved. This CDR3 has 14 residues. The germline V and J ends were trimmed by 7 bases and 2 bases, with 12 bases remaining between them. Germline CDR1 reads MDHEN; CDR2 reads SYDVKM. The CDR3, as DNA: TGTGCCAGCAACCTCGGCGACGGCAATCAGCCCCAGCATTTT. Protein: CASNLGDGNQPQHF.

This clonotype came up once. A read error may produce the germline difference seen at one junction end. This chain links TRBV5-5 with TRBJ1-4; D unclear. This CDR3 has 14 residues. The germline gives CDR1 SGHKS, CDR2 YYEKEE (reference sequence). The CDR3: CVSSFPNSNEKLFF. CDR3 nucleotides: TGTGTCAGCAGCTTCCCAAACTCTAATGAAAAACTGTTTTTT.

This clonotype was counted a few times. This clone may be a read error of a much larger clone one base away. The chain has TRBV29-1 and TRBJ2-1; D unresolved. V was cut by 1 base and J by 6 bases, with 10 bases left in between. Germline lookup yields CDR1 SQVTM and CDR2 ANQGSEA. This CDR3 region has 13 residues. The CDR3 here is CSVEALRSNEQFF. CDR3 DNA: TGCAGCGTTGAAGCACTGAGAAGCAATGAGCAGTTCTTC.